This TCR beta chain was sequenced for a study of T-cell memory formation after mild COVID-19. This clonotype was seen repeatedly, ten times or more. One end of the junction does not line up with germline, which may come from a read error. TCRdb reanalysed the 5' RACE reads using MiXCR and keeps one entry per CDR3 protein. The sample records over 500,000 distinct CDR3 sequences, approximately 15% being singletons. Germline V gene sequence: CDR1 SSHAT, CDR2 FNYEAQ (reference sequence). The CDR3 is made up of 13 amino acids. The chain is built from TRBV7-7 and TRBJ2-2; perhaps TRBD1 as D (5 bases). The specimen sequenced was PBMCs or a T cell subset sorted from them (not recorded which). The TCR originated in an adult woman who had mild COVID-19 (a few samples of this study predate the infection). Cell type and time point are not known. In nucleotides, the CDR3 is TGTGCTAGCAGCCCCCGGCAGGGCGGGGAGCTGTTTTTT. It yields the protein CASSPRQGGELFF.